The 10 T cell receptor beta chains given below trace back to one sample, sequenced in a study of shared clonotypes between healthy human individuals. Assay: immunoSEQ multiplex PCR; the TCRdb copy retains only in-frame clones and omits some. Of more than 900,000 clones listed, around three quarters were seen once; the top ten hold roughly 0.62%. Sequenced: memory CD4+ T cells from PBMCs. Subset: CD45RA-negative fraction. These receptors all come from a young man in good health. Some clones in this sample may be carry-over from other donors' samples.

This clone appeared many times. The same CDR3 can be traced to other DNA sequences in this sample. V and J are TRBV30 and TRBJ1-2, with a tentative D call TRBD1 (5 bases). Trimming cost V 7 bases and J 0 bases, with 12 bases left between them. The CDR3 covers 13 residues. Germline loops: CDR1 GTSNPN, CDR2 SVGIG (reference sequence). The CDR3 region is CASQGATNYGYTF. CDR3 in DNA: TGTGCCTCCCAGGGAGCTACTAACTATGGCTACACCTTC.

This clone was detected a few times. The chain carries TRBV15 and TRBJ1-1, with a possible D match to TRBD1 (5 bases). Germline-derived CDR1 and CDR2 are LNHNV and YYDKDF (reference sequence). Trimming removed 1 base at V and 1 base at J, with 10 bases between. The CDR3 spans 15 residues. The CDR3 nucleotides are TGTGCCACCAGCAGAGCACCACAGGAGAACACTGAAGCTTTCTTT. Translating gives CATSRAPQENTEAFF.

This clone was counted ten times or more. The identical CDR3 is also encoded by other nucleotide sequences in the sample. The CDR3: CASRLTGAFGHEQYF. For the CDR3, the DNA is TGTGCCAGCAGACTTACCGGGGCTTTCGGCCACGAGCAGTACTTC. The rearrangement links TRBV28 to TRBJ2-7; D tentatively reads TRBD1 or TRBD2 (5 bases each). V was clipped by 6 bases and J by 5 bases, with 20 bases between them. CDR1 is MDHEN, CDR2 SYDVKM, per germline. The CDR3 contains 15 residues. The full variable domain, with the rest looked up from reference TRBV28 and TRBJ2-7, is DVKVTQSSRYLVKRTGEKVFLECVQDMDHENMFWYRQDPGLGLRLIYFSYDVKMKEKGDIPEGYSVSREKKERFSLILESASTNQTSMYLCASRLTGAFGHEQYFGPGTRLTVT.

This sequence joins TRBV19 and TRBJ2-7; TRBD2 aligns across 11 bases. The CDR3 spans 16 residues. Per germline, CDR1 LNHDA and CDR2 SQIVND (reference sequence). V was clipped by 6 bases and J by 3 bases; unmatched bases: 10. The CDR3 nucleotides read TGTGCCAGTAGACCAACGGGACTAGCGGACGACTACGAGCAGTACTTC. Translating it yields CASRPTGLADDYEQYF.

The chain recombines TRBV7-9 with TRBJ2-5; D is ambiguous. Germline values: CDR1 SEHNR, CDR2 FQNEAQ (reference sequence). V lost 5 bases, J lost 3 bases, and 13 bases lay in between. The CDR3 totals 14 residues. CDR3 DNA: TGTGCCAGCAGCGCGCGCCTGAAGGAAGAGACCCAGTACTTC. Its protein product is CASSARLKEETQYF.

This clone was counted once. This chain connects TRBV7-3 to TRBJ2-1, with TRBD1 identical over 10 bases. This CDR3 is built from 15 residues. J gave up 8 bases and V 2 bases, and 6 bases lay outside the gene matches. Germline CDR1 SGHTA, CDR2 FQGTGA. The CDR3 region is CASSLLGQGFDEQFF. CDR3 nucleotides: TGTGCCAGCAGCTTATTGGGACAGGGGTTTGATGAGCAGTTCTTC.

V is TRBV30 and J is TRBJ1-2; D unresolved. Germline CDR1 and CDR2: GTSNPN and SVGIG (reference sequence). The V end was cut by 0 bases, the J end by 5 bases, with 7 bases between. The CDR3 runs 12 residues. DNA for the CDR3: TGTGCCTGGAGTGTGACGAGTTATGGCTACACCTTC. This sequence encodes CAWSVTSYGYTF.

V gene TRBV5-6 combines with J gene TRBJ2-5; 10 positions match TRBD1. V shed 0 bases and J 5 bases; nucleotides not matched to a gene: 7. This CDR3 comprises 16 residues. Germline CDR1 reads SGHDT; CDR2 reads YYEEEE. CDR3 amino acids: CASSLAGQGVRETQYF. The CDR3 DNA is TGTGCCAGCAGCTTGGCCGGACAGGGGGTAAGGGAGACCCAGTACTTC.

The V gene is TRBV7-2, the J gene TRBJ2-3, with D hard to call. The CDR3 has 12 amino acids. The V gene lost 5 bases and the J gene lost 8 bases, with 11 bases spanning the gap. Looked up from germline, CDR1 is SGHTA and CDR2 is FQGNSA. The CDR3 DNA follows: TGTGCCAGCAGCCCCGCCGCAGGTACGCAGTATTTT. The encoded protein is CASSPAAGTQYF.

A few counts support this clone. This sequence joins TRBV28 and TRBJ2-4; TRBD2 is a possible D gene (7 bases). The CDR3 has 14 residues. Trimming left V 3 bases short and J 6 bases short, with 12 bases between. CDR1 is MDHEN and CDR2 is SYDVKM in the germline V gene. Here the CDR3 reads CASSFGGRRNIQYF. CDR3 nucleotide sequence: TGTGCCAGCAGTTTCGGGGGGCGCAGAAACATTCAGTACTTC.